Below, 18 T cell receptor beta chains from the same sample are listed, as sequenced in a study of OX40 agonist ivuxolimab in advanced cancers. Only in-frame clones appear in the TCRdb table, and some are missing; sequencing was by immunoSEQ multiplex PCR. The table shows about 40,000 clones, with about 91% occurring only once. Source: CD4+ or CD8+ T cells sorted from blood, taken in a trial of the OX40 agonist ivuxolimab. The receptors were sampled from an adult with an advanced solid tumor such as melanoma, head and neck, liver or kidney cancer.

The chain combines TRBV6-5 with TRBJ2-1; D is possibly TRBD2 (6 bases). CDR3 size: 15 residues. Germline lookup yields CDR1 MNHEY and CDR2 SVGAGI. The V end lost 2 bases, the J end lost 1 base, and 9 bases lay between the germline ends. CDR3 in amino acids: CASSYSGLSYNEQFF. Here the CDR3 DNA reads TGTGCCAGCAGTTACAGCGGACTATCCTACAATGAGCAGTTCTTC.

V and J are TRBV10-3 and TRBJ1-2; 7 bases line up with TRBD1. The CDR3 spans 14 residues. CDR1 ENHRY and CDR2 SYGVKD come from the germline V gene. With 3 bases clipped from V and 2 bases from J, the junction kept 3 bases outside the gene matches. In DNA, the CDR3 is TGTGCCATCAGTGAAGGGACAGTCAACTATGGCTACACCTTC. Translated, it gives CAISEGTVNYGYTF.

This rearrangement joins TRBV5-8 to TRBJ2-3, with TRBD1 matching 10 bases. V gave up 3 bases and J gave up 4 bases; unmatched junction bases: 5. CDR3 length: 15 residues. In germline, CDR1 is SGHTS, CDR2 YDEGEE. The CDR3 sequence: CASSWETGGADTQYF. The CDR3 region has the DNA TGTGCCAGCAGCTGGGAGACAGGGGGCGCAGATACGCAGTATTTT. The variable domain in full, completed from reference TRBV5-8 and TRBJ2-3, reads EAGVTQSPTHLIKTRGQQATLRCSPISGHTSVYWYQQALGLGLQFLLWYDEGEERNRGNFPPRFSGRQFPNYSSELNVNALELEDSALYLCASSWETGGADTQYFGPGTRLTVL.

This clone was detected only a few times. V usage is TRBV5-6 and J usage is TRBJ1-1; D uncertain. Trimming took off 4 bases at V and 2 bases at J, with 15 bases between the two ends. Germline V gene data show CDR1 as SGHDT and CDR2 as YYEEEE. This CDR3 region has 15 residues. The CDR3 here is CASSPTAGFNTEAFF. The DNA of the CDR3 is TGTGCCAGCAGCCCGACGGCCGGATTCAACACTGAAGCTTTCTTT.

The V call is TRBV7-8, the J call TRBJ2-3; tentative D call: TRBD1 (5 bases). Germline CDR1 is SGHVS and CDR2 is FQNEAQ. This CDR3 has 14 residues. V gave up 1 base and J gave up 6 bases, with 11 bases separating them. CDR3 DNA: TGTGCCAGCAGCTTAGAACCAGGGTGGGATACGCAGTATTTT. Protein sequence: CASSLEPGWDTQYF.

The chain recombines TRBV6-1 with TRBJ2-7; D remains unclear. The CDR3 has 14 residues. Trimming pared 1 base from V and 3 bases from J, leaving 10 bases between. Germline V gene sequence: CDR1 MNHNS, CDR2 SASEGT. This chain's CDR3 is CASSEVREYYEQYF. CDR3 bases: TGTGCCAGCAGTGAAGTAAGGGAATACTACGAGCAGTACTTC.

This clone was recorded once. This sequence joins TRBV2 and TRBJ2-2, with 8 bases aligning to TRBD2. Germline assignment: CDR1 SNHLY and CDR2 FYNNEI. The length of the CDR3 is 16 residues. J lost 6 bases, V lost 0 bases, and 6 bases had no gene match. CDR3: CASSEALAGLAGELFF. The DNA for the CDR3 is TGTGCCAGCAGTGAAGCTTTAGCGGGATTGGCCGGGGAGCTGTTTTTT.

The rearrangement joins TRBV7-2 to TRBJ2-7; 8 nucleotides agree with TRBD2. Germline V CDR1 and CDR2: SGHTA, FQGNSA. The CDR3 spans 14 residues. Trimming took 4 bases from V and 3 from J; bases not matched to a gene: 5. CDR3 nucleotides: TGTGCCAGCAGCTCTGGACTAGCCCTCTACGAGCAGTACTTC. It encodes CASSSGLALYEQYF.

The chain is built from TRBV7-9 and TRBJ1-6; 10 bases align to TRBD1. Germline CDR1 and CDR2: SEHNR and FQNEAQ (reference sequence). V gave up 1 base and J gave up 4 bases; unmatched junction bases: 1. The CDR3 loop spans 16 amino acids. The CDR3 loop is CASSLGDRGYNSPLHF. The CDR3 bases are TGTGCCAGCAGCTTAGGGGACAGGGGTTATAATTCACCCCTCCACTTT.

V usage is TRBV13 and J usage is TRBJ2-7; D may be TRBD1 (6 bases). Trimming shortened V by 5 bases and J by 2 bases, and 13 bases separated the two germline ends. Germline CDR1 is PRHDT and CDR2 is FYEKMQ (reference sequence). The CDR3 length is 14 residues. CDR3 in amino acids: CASSGTGFPYEQYF. Here the CDR3 DNA reads TGTGCCAGCAGCGGCACAGGGTTTCCCTACGAGCAGTACTTC.

This chain uses TRBV6-1 with TRBJ2-7; D remains unclear. From germline, CDR1 is MNHNS and CDR2 SASEGT. The V gene lost 11 bases and the J gene lost 4 bases, with 12 bases spanning the gap. The CDR3 is 11 amino acids. CDR3: CAFGFRYEQYF. DNA of the CDR3: TGTGCCTTTGGGTTTAGGTACGAGCAGTACTTC.

This clone was seen just once. DNA of the CDR3: TGTGCCAGCAGCTTAGGGACCCCGGGGGAAGCTTTCTTT. Translated: CASSLGTPGEAFF. The genes are TRBV7-3 and TRBJ1-1, with TRBD1 as a possible D gene (5 bases). The CDR3 is 13 residues long. Germline assignment: CDR1 SGHTA and CDR2 FQGTGA. V was cut by 2 bases and J by 8 bases, with 12 bases left in between. The whole variable domain, remainder taken from reference TRBV7-3 and TRBJ1-1, is GAGVSQTPSNKVTEKGKYVELRCDPISGHTALYWYRQSLGQGPEFLIYFQGTGAADDSGLPNDRFFAVRPEGSVSTLKIQRTERGDSAVYLCASSLGTPGEAFFGQGTRLTVV.

The V call is TRBV5-5, the J call TRBJ2-7; 8 bases line up with TRBD1. V dropped 4 bases and J dropped 4; count of bases not matched to a gene: 4. This CDR3 contains 13 residues. Looked up from germline, CDR1 is SGHKS and CDR2 is YYEKEE (reference sequence). CDR3 bases: TGTGCCAGCAGCGTCCGGGACAGGTACGAGCAGTACTTC. As protein: CASSVRDRYEQYF.

The chain carries TRBV27 and TRBJ2-3; TRBD2 aligns across 10 bases. This CDR3 spans 19 amino acids. Per germline, CDR1 MNHEY and CDR2 SMNVEV (reference sequence). J lost 4 bases, V lost 1 base, and 14 bases had no gene match. The CDR3 nucleotides are TGTGCCAGCAGTTTATTATTAGGGGCTAGCGGGAGTTGGTCAGATACGCAGTATTTT. Its translation is CASSLLLGASGSWSDTQYF.

Concerning this clone: Other nucleotide sequences in the sample specify the same CDR3. V is TRBV27 and J is TRBJ2-3; no firm D call. V was clipped by 5 bases and J by 0 bases, with 6 bases between them. Germline V gives CDR1 MNHEY, CDR2 SMNVEV (reference sequence). This CDR3 is built from 13 residues. The CDR3 nucleotides are TGTGCCAGCAGTCTCCTTAGCACAGATACGCAGTATTTT. It codes for CASSLLSTDTQYF.

The J gene is TRBJ1-5, the V gene TRBV7-2; perhaps TRBD1 as D (5 bases). This CDR3 spans 15 amino acids. Between the trimmed V and J ends, which lost 1 base and 7 bases, there was a span of 14 bases. The germline V gene has CDR1 SGHTA and CDR2 FQGNSA. The CDR3 DNA reads TGTGCCAGCAGCTTAGGCGGGGGAGGAGGACAGCCCCAGCATTTT. This encodes CASSLGGGGGQPQHF.

A single count supports this clone. V gene TRBV7-3 combines with J gene TRBJ2-2; TRBD2 aligns across 12 bases. The CDR3 contains 16 residues. The V segment lost 2 bases and the J segment 6 bases; nucleotides outside the gene matches: 4. Germline-derived CDR1 and CDR2 are SGHTA and FQGTGA. CDR3 loop: CASSLVLAGGSGELFF. The CDR3 region has the DNA TGTGCCAGCAGCTTAGTTCTAGCGGGAGGGTCCGGGGAGCTGTTTTTT. The full variable domain, its missing parts supplied by reference TRBV7-3 and TRBJ2-2, is GAGVSQTPSNKVTEKGKYVELRCDPISGHTALYWYRQSLGQGPEFLIYFQGTGAADDSGLPNDRFFAVRPEGSVSTLKIQRTERGDSAVYLCASSLVLAGGSGELFFGEGSRLTVL.

The chain carries TRBV27 and TRBJ2-7; D is tentatively TRBD1 or TRBD2 (7 bases each). This CDR3 has 14 amino acids. Trimming cost V 1 base and J 5 bases, with 12 bases left between them. Germline V gene data show CDR1 as MNHEY and CDR2 as SMNVEV (reference sequence). The CDR3 sequence is CASSLLAGGDEQYF. CDR3 nucleotides: TGTGCCAGCAGTTTATTGGCAGGGGGGGACGAGCAGTACTTC.